These T cell receptor beta chains were read from a single sample in a study of OX40 agonist ivuxolimab in advanced cancers. The data were produced by immunoSEQ multiplex PCR, yet TCRdb's version contains in-frame clones alone and is incomplete. The repertoire holds tens of thousands of clones, with more than 85% as singletons. The source was CD4+ or CD8+ T cells sorted from blood, collected in a trial of the OX40 agonist ivuxolimab. These receptors were collected from an adult with an advanced solid tumor such as melanoma, head and neck, liver or kidney cancer. CDR3s include the opening cysteine and the closing phenylalanine or tryptophan. Fields, in order: CDR3 protein, CDR3 DNA, D gene, J gene, V gene, clone size. The D gene is left open where the match is weak. The size entry is marked missing in some rows and otherwise reads once, few, many or a size class.

CASSDRVSSYEQYF TGTGCCAGCAGTGACAGGGTAAGCTCCTACGAGCAGTACTTC TRBD1 TRBJ2-7 TRBV6-5 .
CASSFRGPSQYF TGCGCCAGCAGCTTTCGGGGGCCGTCCCAGTACTTC . TRBJ2-5 TRBV5-1 .
CASSLSADTDTQYF TGTGCCAGCAGCTTAAGTGCGGACACAGATACGCAGTATTTT . TRBJ2-3 TRBV7-3 .
CASESLGSETQYF TGTGCCAGCGAATCTTTAGGTTCAGAGACCCAGTACTTC . TRBJ2-5 TRBV6-5 .
CASSELVLGNEKLFF TGTGCCAGCAGTGAATTGGTTTTGGGTAATGAAAAACTGTTTTTT . TRBJ1-4 TRBV2 .
CASSQDIFREANEKLFF TGCGCCAGCAGCCAAGATATTTTCAGGGAGGCTAATGAAAAACTGTTTTTT . TRBJ1-4 TRBV4-1 .
CASSFARGYNEQFF TGTGCCAGCAGCTTTGCTAGGGGCTACAATGAGCAGTTCTTC . TRBJ2-1 TRBV27 .
CASSAGQAVPDTQYF TGTGCCAGCAGCGCCGGACAGGCAGTCCCAGATACGCAGTATTTT TRBD1 TRBJ2-3 TRBV5-8 .
CASSLGGPYGYTF TGTGCCAGCAGCTTGGGTGGACCCTATGGCTACACCTTC . TRBJ1-2 TRBV5-4 once
CASSTTGGSGNTIYF TGTGCCAGCAGTACAACAGGGGGCTCTGGAAACACCATATATTTT TRBD1 TRBJ1-3 TRBV27 .
CASSAVHGTEAFF TGTGCCAGCAGCGCGGTCCATGGGACTGAAGCTTTCTTT . TRBJ1-1 TRBV5-4 .
CASSRFDRGDQPQHF TGTGCCAGCAGCCGTTTCGACAGGGGGGATCAGCCCCAGCATTTT TRBD1 TRBJ1-5 TRBV7-6 .
CASSLGTGKANGYTF TGTGCCAGCAGCTTGGGGACAGGGAAAGCGAATGGCTACACCTTC TRBD1 TRBJ1-2 TRBV7-9 medium-sized
CASSSVFGGGPQETQYF TGTGCCAGCAGTTCCGTCTTCGGCGGGGGGCCCCAAGAGACCCAGTACTTC TRBD2 TRBJ2-5 TRBV27 .
CASSRLLAGSKETQYF TGTGCCAGCAGTCGCTTACTAGCGGGATCCAAAGAGACCCAGTACTTC TRBD2 TRBJ2-5 TRBV27 .
CASSQGRDLFYGYTF TGCGCCAGCAGCCAAGGACGAGACCTCTTCTATGGCTACACCTTC . TRBJ1-2 TRBV4-3 .
CASSSLDRGSNQPQHF TGTGCCAGCAGCTCCCTGGACAGGGGGAGCAATCAGCCCCAGCATTTT . TRBJ1-5 TRBV12-1 .
CATSTRGSGIVNEQFF TGTGCCACCAGCACCCGAGGTAGCGGGATCGTCAATGAGCAGTTCTTC TRBD2 TRBJ2-1 TRBV15 .
CARSPSGPVYEQYF TGTGCCAGAAGCCCTAGCGGTCCTGTCTACGAGCAGTACTTC TRBD2 TRBJ2-7 TRBV5-3 .
CASSQLLNTGELFF TGCGCCAGCAGCCAGTTGCTGAACACCGGGGAGCTGTTTTTT . TRBJ2-2 TRBV4-1 once
CASSGQGNYGYTF TGTGCCAGCAGCGGCCAGGGGAACTATGGCTACACCTTC . TRBJ1-2 TRBV5-4 .
CASSLGTSGSNEQYF TGTGCCAGCAGCTTAGGGACTAGCGGGAGTAACGAGCAGTACTTC TRBD2 TRBJ2-7 TRBV7-9 .
CASSEDGGLEQYF TGTGCCAGCAGCGAAGACGGGGGTCTCGAGCAGTACTTC . TRBJ2-7 TRBV7-6 .
CASIGVNGYTF TGCGCCAGCATAGGAGTGAATGGCTACACCTTC . TRBJ1-2 TRBV4-1 .
CASSLVKGLAVYGELFF TGTGCCAGCAGCTTAGTAAAGGGACTAGCAGTTTACGGGGAGCTGTTTTTT TRBD2 TRBJ2-2 TRBV5-4 few
CASSLVGGQPQHF TGTGCCAGCAGCTTGGTGGGGGGGCAGCCCCAGCATTTT . TRBJ1-5 TRBV5-6 .
CASSIQVSSYNEQFF TGTGCCAGTAGTATCCAGGTCTCTTCCTACAATGAGCAGTTCTTC . TRBJ2-1 TRBV19 .
CASSFGLAGRYEQYF TGCGCCAGCAGCTTTGGACTAGCGGGGCGCTACGAGCAGTACTTC TRBD2 TRBJ2-7 TRBV5-1 .
CASSFGGKPVETQYF TGCGCCAGCAGCTTCGGGGGGAAGCCGGTAGAGACCCAGTACTTC TRBD2 TRBJ2-5 TRBV5-1 .
CASTGLFPTGELFF TGTGCCAGCACCGGACTATTCCCCACCGGGGAGCTGTTTTTT . TRBJ2-2 TRBV11-2 .
CASSQVDRQFF TGTGCCAGCAGCCAAGTTGACCGACAGTTCTTC . TRBJ2-1 TRBV14 .
CATSREGRLNTEAFF TGTGCCACCAGCAGAGAGGGACGGCTGAACACTGAAGCTTTCTTT . TRBJ1-1 TRBV15 .
CAWSPGTETQYF TGTGCCTGGAGTCCCGGGACAGAGACCCAGTACTTC . TRBJ2-5 TRBV30 .
CASSSGQGPYGYTF TGTGCCAGCAGCTCTGGACAGGGGCCGTATGGCTACACCTTC TRBD1 TRBJ1-2 TRBV7-8 .
CASSLAALTTSGSSNEQFF TGTGCCAGCAGCTTAGCGGCGCTTACTACTAGCGGGAGTTCGAATGAGCAGTTCTTC TRBD2 TRBJ2-1 TRBV7-9 .
CASSLQPDEQYF TGTGCCAGCAGCTTACAACCGGACGAGCAGTACTTC . TRBJ2-7 TRBV11-2 .
CAWSLGTAYGYTF TGTGCCTGGAGTTTAGGCACGGCCTATGGCTACACCTTC . TRBJ1-2 TRBV30 .
CASSLTSPPGELFF TGTGCCAGCAGCTTGACTAGCCCACCCGGGGAGCTGTTTTTT . TRBJ2-2 TRBV5-4 once
CASRRGANEQFF TGTGCCAGCAGGCGAGGGGCAAATGAGCAGTTCTTC . TRBJ2-1 TRBV6-5 .
CASSSHGKLFF TGTGCCAGCAGTTCCCATGGGAAACTGTTTTTT . TRBJ1-4 TRBV27 .
CASSPYNSNQPQHF TGTGCCAGCAGTCCGTATAATAGCAATCAGCCCCAGCATTTT . TRBJ1-5 TRBV27 few
CSVAGGTYNEQFF TGCAGCGTGGCGGGGGGCACCTACAATGAGCAGTTCTTC TRBD2 TRBJ2-1 TRBV29-1 .
CASSLGSPDTQYF TGTGCCAGCAGCTTGGGTTCCCCAGATACGCAGTATTTT . TRBJ2-3 TRBV5-6 .
CASSLRLAGRTGELFF TGTGCCAGCAGCTTAAGGCTAGCGGGGCGCACCGGGGAGCTGTTTTTT TRBD2 TRBJ2-2 TRBV7-2 .
CASSLGAGGGDEQYF TGTGCCAGCAGCTTGGGTGCGGGGGGCGGTGACGAGCAGTACTTC TRBD2 TRBJ2-7 TRBV5-4 .
CSVEDGGESYEQYF TGCAGCGTTGAAGACGGCGGGGAATCCTACGAGCAGTACTTC . TRBJ2-7 TRBV29-1 .
CASSPSGGPYEQYF TGTGCCAGTAGCCCCAGCGGGGGGCCCTACGAGCAGTACTTC TRBD2 TRBJ2-7 TRBV19 .
CASSKETIGPYEQYF TGTGCCAGTAGTAAGGAGACAATAGGCCCCTACGAGCAGTACTTC . TRBJ2-7 TRBV19 once
CASSLPGLAGVGEQFF TGTGCCAGCAGCCTACCGGGACTAGCGGGAGTAGGGGAGCAGTTCTTC TRBD2 TRBJ2-1 TRBV7-9 .
CASTGTAKNIQYF TGTGCCAGCACCGGGACAGCCAAAAACATTCAGTACTTC . TRBJ2-4 TRBV27 once
CASSGSGTGVYEQYF TGTGCCAGCAGCGGCTCCGGGACAGGGGTCTACGAGCAGTACTTC TRBD1 TRBJ2-7 TRBV5-6 once
CASSFEGGGYTF TGTGCCAGCAGCTTTGAGGGTGGGGGCTACACCTTC . TRBJ1-2 TRBV11-2 few
CASSRIETQETQYF TGTGCCAGCAGCCGAATAGAGACCCAAGAGACCCAGTACTTC . TRBJ2-5 TRBV7-9 .
CAISDPLIGELFF TGTGCCATCAGTGATCCCCTCATTGGGGAGCTGTTTTTT . TRBJ2-2 TRBV10-3 once
CSVINTGELFF TGCAGCGTAATAAACACCGGGGAGCTGTTTTTT . TRBJ2-2 TRBV29-1 .
CASSLGGGPRPDTQYF TGTGCCAGCAGCTTAGGGGGGGGACCCAGGCCAGATACGCAGTATTTT TRBD2 TRBJ2-3 TRBV7-6 once
CAISEQGWGSYGYTF TGTGCCATCAGTGAACAGGGTTGGGGGAGCTATGGCTACACCTTC . TRBJ1-2 TRBV10-3 .
CASSSQLGSRDEQYF TGTGCCAGCAGCTCCCAACTAGGGAGTAGGGACGAGCAGTACTTC . TRBJ2-7 TRBV13 .